This T cell receptor beta chain was sequenced during a study of human T cells and chemical hapten exposure listed by TCRdb under 2021. About the investigation overall: For sensitization, 2% DPC in acetone was applied to a roughly 2 cm by roughly 2 cm area of upper inner arm skin. Blood was sampled from patients pre-sensitization (week 0) and at 2, 6 and about 24 weeks after DPC sensitization. Patients additionally received weekly therapeutic DPC doses to the scalp throughout the approximately 25-week study period. The patient cohort, mostly female, included alopecia areata with under or over 50% scalp involvement, alopecia totalis and alopecia universalis. Patch testing was done on the upper back using Finn chambers containing 0.01% DPC, and results were scored after 6 days according to International Contact Dermatitis Research Group standards. The libraries were sequenced as a pool, and the TCR yield per sample differed mostly because of small variations in library volumes within the pool. Under 30 alopecia patients gave blood for TCR sequencing at one to four time points (pre-sensitization, 2, 6 and 24 weeks). The study tracked peripheral blood TCR repertoire changes in vivo during primary and secondary sensitization to the hapten diphenylcyclopropenone (DPC) in alopecia patients. What the study reported, not specific to this receptor: A positive correlation was found between the number of PT1 expanded TCRs and patch test score, with significance reached at thresholds 8, 16 and 32 but not 4. Expanded TCRs formed significantly more large CDR3 similarity clusters than pre-sensitization or healthy control sets, consistent with antigen-driven responses. The number of TCRs above 1 in 1000 frequency did not change with DPC sensitization; there was no evidence of global repertoire structure alterations. Because every patient had alopecia, a presumed autoimmune disease, the patients' immune response might differ from that of healthy individuals. After repeated subsampling, the strength of the expansion versus patch-test correlation and the threshold at which it became significant changed.

The time point label, read with the paper, signifies: patch test 3, about 24 weeks after DPC sensitization. The intended sense of this specimen's treatment or condition label: therapeutic diphenylcyclopropenone sensitization with weekly scalp DPC. At each patch-test visit, blood was drawn before the patch test was applied. Patients were considered eligible if aged 18 to 70, diagnosed with alopecia and deemed suitable for DPC therapy, and patients were excluded if pregnant. Unfractionated whole blood was collected in Tempus Blood RNA tubes, and total RNA was extracted from that blood. To note about this clonotype: Its antigen target is currently unknown. Base qualities are missing; no much larger clone stands one base away.

Library preparation used RACE. The sequencer listed for this sample is NextSeq 500. During library preparation, unique molecular identifiers were attached to individual cDNA molecules so that TCRs could be counted in a quantitative, reproducible way. From each blood RNA sample, both TCR alpha and TCR beta chains were sequenced. On the authors' methods: The median number of TCRs per sample was approximately 98,000, ranging from roughly 20,000 to 700,000. V, J and CDR3 annotation of the TCR reads was carried out using the Decombinator software suite. Every sample was subsampled to the same number of TCRs (28,000) for the PS versus PT1 abundance plots. Expanded TCRs were defined as absent before sensitization and observed at least eight times at the 2-week time point. TCRdb's own reprocessing of the public reads used fastp at Q25 and MiXCR and kept productive beta chains. Identical CDR3 proteins give one entry, which carries the most common genes and DNA. In this record, the V and J calls reflect TCRdb's handling and not the investigators' own analysis. The table for this sample lists more than 95,000 distinct CDR3 sequences; under 40% of them were counted only once. In total, the top ten clones hold 2.5% to 3% of the sample.

The CDR3 runs 15 residues from the cysteine to the phenylalanine. This entry keeps only the CDR3 DNA: 45 bases, framed from base 1. V loses 8 bases of germline sequence and J loses 2 bases, and the interval between the two ends is 19 bases. In the germline V gene, CDR1 corresponds to SNHLY and CDR2 to FYNNEI. The sequencing here drew on whole blood, taken in connection with sensitization to the hapten diphenylcyclopropenone (DPC). The chain is made from TRBV2 and TRBJ2-7; the D gene is perhaps TRBD2, on 6 matching bases. The origin of this receptor is a man aged 40-49 years with alopecia areata. Some clones in this sample may be carry-over from other donors' samples. In nucleotide form, the sequence is TGTGCCAGCTCAATCCCTGTAGCGGAGCCCTACGAGCAGTACTTC. It translates to CASSIPVAEPYEQYF.